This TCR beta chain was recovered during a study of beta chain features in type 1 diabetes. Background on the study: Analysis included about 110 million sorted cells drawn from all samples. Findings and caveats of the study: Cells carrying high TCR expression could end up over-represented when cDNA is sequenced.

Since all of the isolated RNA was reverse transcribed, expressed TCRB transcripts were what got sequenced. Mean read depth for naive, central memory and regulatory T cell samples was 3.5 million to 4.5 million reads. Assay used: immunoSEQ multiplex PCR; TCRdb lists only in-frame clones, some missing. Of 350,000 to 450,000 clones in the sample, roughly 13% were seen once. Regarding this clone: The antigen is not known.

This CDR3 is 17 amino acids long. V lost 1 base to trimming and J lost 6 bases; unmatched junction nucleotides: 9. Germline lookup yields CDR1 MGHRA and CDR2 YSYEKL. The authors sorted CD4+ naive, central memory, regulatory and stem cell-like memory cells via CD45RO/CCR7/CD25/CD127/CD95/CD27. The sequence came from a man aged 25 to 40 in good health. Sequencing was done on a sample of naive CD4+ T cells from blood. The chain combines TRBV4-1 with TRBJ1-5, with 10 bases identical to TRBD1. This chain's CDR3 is CASSQVEGQGKFQPQHF. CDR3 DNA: TGCGCCAGCAGCCAAGTAGAGGGACAGGGGAAGTTTCAGCCCCAGCATTTT.